Listed below are T cell receptor beta chains from one sample, sequenced in a study of early T cells in non-severe SARS-CoV-2 infection. TCRdb re-called the 5' RACE reads with MiXCR, one entry per CDR3 protein. The sample holds 50,000 to 80,000 distinct CDR3 sequences, less than 5% seen once. Sequencing was done on a sample of whole blood. The origin of the receptors is an adult who was a healthcare worker with PCR-confirmed SARS-CoV-2 infection or an uninfected control (not recorded which). The CDR3 runs from the conserved cysteine through the conserved F or W. Fields, in order: clone size, D gene, J gene, V gene, CDR3 DNA, CDR3 protein. The D gene is left open where the match is weak. Clone size is shown for a subset of rows, as once, few, many or a class of expanded clone.

abundance: few
d_gene: TRBD2
j_gene: TRBJ2-7
v_gene: TRBV20-1
CDR3nt: TGCAGTGCTAGATCACCGGGACTAGGTGACTACGAGCAGTACTTC
CDR3aa: CSARSPGLGDYEQYF

abundance: few
d_gene: TRBD1
j_gene: TRBJ2-3
v_gene: TRBV20-1
CDR3nt: TGCAGTGCTGGCCAGTCCCGGGACAGGGGGCCGCGTAGCACAGATACGCAGTATTTT
CDR3aa: CSAGQSRDRGPRSTDTQYF

abundance: NA
d_gene: NA
j_gene: TRBJ1-1
v_gene: TRBV14
CDR3nt: TGTGCCAGCAGCCGGTTAGCAACCAACACTGAAGCTTTCTTT
CDR3aa: CASSRLATNTEAFF

abundance: many
d_gene: TRBD2
j_gene: TRBJ2-7
v_gene: TRBV10-3
CDR3nt: TGTGCCATCAGATCAGCGGGAGGAGACTACGAGCAGTACTTC
CDR3aa: CAIRSAGGDYEQYF

abundance: many
d_gene: TRBD1
j_gene: TRBJ2-7
v_gene: TRBV29-1
CDR3nt: TGCAGCGTTCTGGGACAGGGGAGCTCCTACGAGCAGTACTTC
CDR3aa: CSVLGQGSSYEQYF

abundance: many
d_gene: NA
j_gene: TRBJ1-6
v_gene: TRBV12-3/TRBV12-4
CDR3nt: TGTGCCAGTGGGGCGAGCTCCTATAATTCACCCCTCCACTTT
CDR3aa: CASGASSYNSPLHF

abundance: many
d_gene: TRBD2
j_gene: TRBJ2-1
v_gene: TRBV5-8
CDR3nt: TGTGCCAGCAGCCCCGAGACTAGCGGGAGGGTCGGTGAGCAGTTCTTC
CDR3aa: CASSPETSGRVGEQFF

abundance: NA
d_gene: NA
j_gene: TRBJ1-2
v_gene: TRBV25-1
CDR3nt: TGTGCCAGCAGTGAGGGACCCTATGGCTACACCTTC
CDR3aa: CASSEGPYGYTF

abundance: few
d_gene: NA
j_gene: TRBJ1-2
v_gene: TRBV19
CDR3nt: TGTGCCAGTAGTATCGGCCCGGGAAACTATGGCTACACCTTC
CDR3aa: CASSIGPGNYGYTF

abundance: many
d_gene: NA
j_gene: TRBJ1-2
v_gene: TRBV7-9
CDR3nt: TGTGCCGGATTAGGGTCGGACAACTATGGCTACACCTTC
CDR3aa: CAGLGSDNYGYTF

abundance: many
d_gene: NA
j_gene: TRBJ2-3
v_gene: TRBV20-1
CDR3nt: TGCAGTGCAGCAAGCGGGTCCCCGGTGGATACGCAGTATTTT
CDR3aa: CSAASGSPVDTQYF

abundance: many
d_gene: TRBD1
j_gene: TRBJ2-5
v_gene: TRBV10-3
CDR3nt: TGTGCCATCAGTACCGGTTCAGGGGGCGATGAGACCCAGTACTTC
CDR3aa: CAISTGSGGDETQYF

abundance: many
d_gene: TRBD1
j_gene: TRBJ1-3
v_gene: TRBV4-2
CDR3nt: TGTGCCAGCAGCCAAGATCGGGACAGAAAAAACACCATATATTTT
CDR3aa: CASSQDRDRKNTIYF

abundance: NA
d_gene: NA
j_gene: TRBJ2-1
v_gene: TRBV20-1
CDR3nt: TGCAGTGCCATTTACAATGAGCAGTTCTTC
CDR3aa: CSAIYNEQFF

abundance: many
d_gene: TRBD1
j_gene: TRBJ1-3
v_gene: TRBV5-1
CDR3nt: TGCGCCAGCAGCTCGGGACAGCCGTTCTCTGGAAACACCATATATTTT
CDR3aa: CASSSGQPFSGNTIYF

abundance: many
d_gene: TRBD1
j_gene: TRBJ2-3
v_gene: TRBV12-3/TRBV12-4
CDR3nt: TGTGCCAGCAGGGCCGGGACAGGGTCCGATACGCAGTATTTT
CDR3aa: CASRAGTGSDTQYF

abundance: many
d_gene: TRBD1
j_gene: TRBJ2-7
v_gene: TRBV10-2
CDR3nt: TGCGCCAGCAGAGACAGGGGGAGCTCCTACGAGCAGTACTTC
CDR3aa: CASRDRGSSYEQYF

abundance: few
d_gene: NA
j_gene: TRBJ2-5
v_gene: TRBV7-9
CDR3nt: TGTGCCAGCAGTCTTTTAGGGACCCAAGAGACCCAGTACTTC
CDR3aa: CASSLLGTQETQYF

abundance: many
d_gene: TRBD1
j_gene: TRBJ2-1
v_gene: TRBV13
CDR3nt: TGTGCCAGCAGACCTACAGGGGTACCCTACAATGAGCAGTTCTTC
CDR3aa: CASRPTGVPYNEQFF

abundance: NA
d_gene: NA
j_gene: TRBJ2-1
v_gene: TRBV7-9
CDR3nt: TGTGCCAGCAGCTTGCAGGGACCAAGCTCCTACAATGAGCAGTTCTTC
CDR3aa: CASSLQGPSSYNEQFF

abundance: few
d_gene: NA
j_gene: TRBJ2-7
v_gene: TRBV4-1
CDR3nt: TGCGCCAGCAGCCAAGTCCTCTTAGAGGACCCCGACGAGCAGTACTTC
CDR3aa: CASSQVLLEDPDEQYF

abundance: NA
d_gene: TRBD2
j_gene: TRBJ2-2
v_gene: TRBV6-2/TRBV6-3
CDR3nt: TGTGCCACGGGACTAGCGCGTCACGGGGAGCTGTTTTTT
CDR3aa: CATGLARHGELFF

abundance: few
d_gene: NA
j_gene: TRBJ2-3
v_gene: TRBV10-3
CDR3nt: TGTGCCATCAGTGATGCGGGTACTAGCACAGATACGCAGTATTTT
CDR3aa: CAISDAGTSTDTQYF

abundance: NA
d_gene: TRBD1
j_gene: TRBJ1-5
v_gene: TRBV30
CDR3nt: TGTGCCTGGAGGCACGGACAGGGGGTTCAGCCCCAGCATTTT
CDR3aa: CAWRHGQGVQPQHF

abundance: NA
d_gene: NA
j_gene: TRBJ1-2
v_gene: TRBV5-4
CDR3nt: TGTGCCTATCAAATCGGGACCATCTATGGCTACACCTTC
CDR3aa: CAYQIGTIYGYTF

abundance: few
d_gene: TRBD1
j_gene: TRBJ2-3
v_gene: TRBV29-1
CDR3nt: TGCAGCGTTGAAGATCACGGACAGGGCACAGATACGCAGTATTTT
CDR3aa: CSVEDHGQGTDTQYF

abundance: many
d_gene: TRBD1
j_gene: TRBJ1-6
v_gene: TRBV11-2
CDR3nt: TGTGCCAGCAGCGGGACAGGGGATTCCTCACCCCTCCACTTT
CDR3aa: CASSGTGDSSPLHF

abundance: few
d_gene: NA
j_gene: TRBJ2-7
v_gene: TRBV24-1
CDR3nt: TGTGCCACCAGTGATCGTCGGGGACACCAAGGTGGGGAGCAGTACTTC
CDR3aa: CATSDRRGHQGGEQYF

abundance: many
d_gene: TRBD2
j_gene: TRBJ2-6
v_gene: TRBV4-2
CDR3nt: TGTGCCAGCAGCCAAGATCTAGCGGGGGGATCTGGGGCCAACGTCCTGACTTTC
CDR3aa: CASSQDLAGGSGANVLTF

abundance: many
d_gene: TRBD2
j_gene: TRBJ2-1
v_gene: TRBV20-1
CDR3nt: TGCAGTGCTAGCGACGGGGGGCTAGCGGGAGTCAACAATGAGCAGTTCTTC
CDR3aa: CSASDGGLAGVNNEQFF

abundance: NA
d_gene: TRBD2
j_gene: TRBJ2-7
v_gene: TRBV20-1
CDR3nt: TGCAGTGCTGGAACGGGACTAGCGGGTCCGCAGTACTTC
CDR3aa: CSAGTGLAGPQYF

abundance: many
d_gene: NA
j_gene: TRBJ2-4
v_gene: TRBV6-6
CDR3nt: TGTGCCAGCAGTTTCCATGACATAGAAAACATTCAGTACTTC
CDR3aa: CASSFHDIENIQYF

abundance: many
d_gene: NA
j_gene: TRBJ1-1
v_gene: TRBV19
CDR3nt: TGTGCCAGTAGTATCGGCCTCAACAGGATTATGAACACTGAAGCTTTCTTT
CDR3aa: CASSIGLNRIMNTEAFF

abundance: many
d_gene: NA
j_gene: TRBJ2-1
v_gene: TRBV18
CDR3nt: TGTGCCAGCTCCATCCGGGACACTGATTCTGAGCAGTTCTTC
CDR3aa: CASSIRDTDSEQFF

abundance: many
d_gene: NA
j_gene: TRBJ2-2
v_gene: TRBV7-2
CDR3nt: TGTGCCAGCAGCCCAGACAGGGTGGGGGGCACCGGGGAGCTGTTTTTT
CDR3aa: CASSPDRVGGTGELFF

abundance: NA
d_gene: TRBD1
j_gene: TRBJ2-7
v_gene: TRBV6-5
CDR3nt: TGTGCCAGCAGTTCCACGGACAGGGCGGGCTACGAGCAGTACTTC
CDR3aa: CASSSTDRAGYEQYF

abundance: NA
d_gene: TRBD2
j_gene: TRBJ2-7
v_gene: TRBV7-9
CDR3nt: TGTGCCAGCAGCTCCGCGCGCCGAGGACTAGCCTACGAGCAGTACTTC
CDR3aa: CASSSARRGLAYEQYF

abundance: many
d_gene: NA
j_gene: TRBJ1-2
v_gene: TRBV7-9
CDR3nt: TGTGCCAGCAGCTCCCCGGCGGGGGCAGATGGCTACACCTTC
CDR3aa: CASSSPAGADGYTF

abundance: NA
d_gene: NA
j_gene: TRBJ1-1
v_gene: TRBV7-8
CDR3nt: TGTGCCAGCAGCTCCGTACAGGGCCCCCCACTCCTTCATTTT
CDR3aa: CASSSVQGPPLLHF

abundance: few
d_gene: TRBD2
j_gene: TRBJ2-6
v_gene: TRBV2
CDR3nt: TGTGCCAGCAGTGAAGCTTCTCCATTCAGGACTAGCGGGCTGAGCTCTGGGGCCAACGTCCTGACTTTC
CDR3aa: CASSEASPFRTSGLSSGANVLTF

abundance: many
d_gene: NA
j_gene: TRBJ1-3
v_gene: TRBV6-6
CDR3nt: TGTGCCAGCCTTAAAGACTCTGGAAACACCATATATTTT
CDR3aa: CASLKDSGNTIYF

abundance: many
d_gene: NA
j_gene: TRBJ2-7
v_gene: TRBV5-4
CDR3nt: TGTGCCAGCAGCTTGGCGGGGCAGGGTGTCCACGAGCAGTACTTC
CDR3aa: CASSLAGQGVHEQYF